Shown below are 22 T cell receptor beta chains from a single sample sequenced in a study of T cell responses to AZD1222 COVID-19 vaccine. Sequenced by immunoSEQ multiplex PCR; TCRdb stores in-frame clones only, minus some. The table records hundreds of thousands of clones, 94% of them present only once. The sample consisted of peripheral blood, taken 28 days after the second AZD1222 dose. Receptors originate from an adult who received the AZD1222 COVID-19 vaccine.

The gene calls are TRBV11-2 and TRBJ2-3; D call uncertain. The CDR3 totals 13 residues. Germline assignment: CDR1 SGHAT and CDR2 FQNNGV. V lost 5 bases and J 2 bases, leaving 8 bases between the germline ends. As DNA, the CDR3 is TGTGCCAGCAGCCTAGGTTACACAGATACGCAGTATTTT. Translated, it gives CASSLGYTDTQYF.

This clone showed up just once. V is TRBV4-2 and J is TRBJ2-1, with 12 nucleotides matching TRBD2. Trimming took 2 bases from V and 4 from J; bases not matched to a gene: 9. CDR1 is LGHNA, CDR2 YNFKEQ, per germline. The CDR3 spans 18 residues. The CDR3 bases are TGTGCCAGCAGCCAACAGAGGGCTAGCGGGAGGGGGTACAATGAGCAGTTCTTC. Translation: CASSQQRASGRGYNEQFF.

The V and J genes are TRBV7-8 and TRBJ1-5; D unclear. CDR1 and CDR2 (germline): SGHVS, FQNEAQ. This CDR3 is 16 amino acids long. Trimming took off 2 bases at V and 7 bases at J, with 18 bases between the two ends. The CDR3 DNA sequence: TGTGCCAGCAGCTTACGTAGGACGGTCACGGGGCAGCCCCAGCATTTT. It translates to CASSLRRTVTGQPQHF. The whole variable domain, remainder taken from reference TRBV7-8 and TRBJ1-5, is GAGVSQSPRYKVAKRGQDVALRCDPISGHVSLFWYQQALGQGPEFLTYFQNEAQLDKSGLPSDRFFAERPEGSVSTLKIQRTQQEDSAVYLCASSLRRTVTGQPQHFGDGTRLSIL.

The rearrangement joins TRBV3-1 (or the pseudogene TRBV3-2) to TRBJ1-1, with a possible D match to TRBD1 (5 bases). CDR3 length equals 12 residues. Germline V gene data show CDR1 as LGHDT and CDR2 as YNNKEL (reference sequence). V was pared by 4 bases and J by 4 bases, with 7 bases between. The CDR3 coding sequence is TGTGCCAGCAGCCCCCAGGGCACTGAAGCTTTCTTT. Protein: CASSPQGTEAFF.

CDR3 amino acids: CASSQESGGSYNEQFF. The CDR3 coding sequence is TGTGCCAGCAGCCAAGAAAGCGGGGGATCCTACAATGAGCAGTTCTTC. The V gene is TRBV4-2, the J gene TRBJ2-1; TRBD2 aligns across 8 bases. The CDR3 has 16 residues. CDR1 and CDR2 from the germline V gene are LGHNA and YNFKEQ. V lost 0 bases and J lost 1; bases outside the gene matches: 2.

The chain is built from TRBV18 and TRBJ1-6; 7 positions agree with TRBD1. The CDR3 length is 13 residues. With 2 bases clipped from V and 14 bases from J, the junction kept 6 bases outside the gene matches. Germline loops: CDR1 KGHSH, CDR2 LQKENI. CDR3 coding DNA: TGTGCCAGCTCACCAGGGACAGAGTCGTCCCTCCACTTT. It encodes CASSPGTESSLHF.

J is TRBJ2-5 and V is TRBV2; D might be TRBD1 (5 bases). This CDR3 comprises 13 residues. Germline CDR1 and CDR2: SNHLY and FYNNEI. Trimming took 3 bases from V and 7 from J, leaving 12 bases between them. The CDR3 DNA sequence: TGTGCCAGCAGTGAGGCAGGGTTCGCGACCCAGTACTTC. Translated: CASSEAGFATQYF.

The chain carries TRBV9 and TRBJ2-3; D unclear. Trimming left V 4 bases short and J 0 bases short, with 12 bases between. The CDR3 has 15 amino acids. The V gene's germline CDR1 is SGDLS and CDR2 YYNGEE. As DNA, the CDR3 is TGTGCCAGCAGCACCTCAATCACGAGCACAGATACGCAGTATTTT. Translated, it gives CASSTSITSTDTQYF.

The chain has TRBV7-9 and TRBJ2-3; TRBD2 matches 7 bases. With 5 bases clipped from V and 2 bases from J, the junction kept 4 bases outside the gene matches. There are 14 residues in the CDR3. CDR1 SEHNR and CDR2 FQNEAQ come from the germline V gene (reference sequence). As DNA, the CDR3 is TGTGCCAGCAGCCTAAGCGGGGCCACAGATACGCAGTATTTT. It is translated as CASSLSGATDTQYF.

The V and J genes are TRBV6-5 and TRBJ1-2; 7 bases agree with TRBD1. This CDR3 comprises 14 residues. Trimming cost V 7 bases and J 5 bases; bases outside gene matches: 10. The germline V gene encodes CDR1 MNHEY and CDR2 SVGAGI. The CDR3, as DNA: TGTGCCAGCAACCCTGGACAGGTTCTATATGGCTACACCTTC. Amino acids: CASNPGQVLYGYTF.

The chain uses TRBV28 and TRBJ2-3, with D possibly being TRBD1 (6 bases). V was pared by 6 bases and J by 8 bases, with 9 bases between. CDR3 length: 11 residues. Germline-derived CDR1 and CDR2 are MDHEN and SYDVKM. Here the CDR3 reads CASRAGVTQYF. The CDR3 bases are TGTGCCAGCAGAGCAGGGGTTACGCAGTATTTT.

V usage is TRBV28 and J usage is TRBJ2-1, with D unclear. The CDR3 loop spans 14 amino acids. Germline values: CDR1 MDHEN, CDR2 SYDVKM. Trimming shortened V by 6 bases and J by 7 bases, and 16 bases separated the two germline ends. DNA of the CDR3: TGTGCCAGCAGAACAGCCACTGGGGTGAATGAGCAGTTCTTC. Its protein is CASRTATGVNEQFF.

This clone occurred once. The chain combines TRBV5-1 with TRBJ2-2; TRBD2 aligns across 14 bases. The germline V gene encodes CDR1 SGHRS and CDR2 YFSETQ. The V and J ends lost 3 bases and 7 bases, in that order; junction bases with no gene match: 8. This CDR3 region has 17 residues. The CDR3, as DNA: TGCGCCAGCAGCTCCGGACTAGCGGGGGGAGTAGTCGGGGAGCTGTTTTTT. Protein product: CASSSGLAGGVVGELFF.

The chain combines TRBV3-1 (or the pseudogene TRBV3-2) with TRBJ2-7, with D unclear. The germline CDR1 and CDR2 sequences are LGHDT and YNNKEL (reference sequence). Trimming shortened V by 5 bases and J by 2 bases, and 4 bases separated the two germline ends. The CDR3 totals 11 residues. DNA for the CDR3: TGTGCCAGCAGCACCCCCTACGAGCAGTACTTC. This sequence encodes CASSTPYEQYF.

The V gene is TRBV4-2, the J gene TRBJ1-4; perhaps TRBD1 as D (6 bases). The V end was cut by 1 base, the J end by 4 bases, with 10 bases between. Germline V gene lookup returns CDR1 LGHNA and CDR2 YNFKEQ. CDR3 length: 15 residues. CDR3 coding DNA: TGTGCCAGCAGCCAAGTCTCAGGGGATAATGAAAAACTGTTTTTT. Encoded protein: CASSQVSGDNEKLFF.

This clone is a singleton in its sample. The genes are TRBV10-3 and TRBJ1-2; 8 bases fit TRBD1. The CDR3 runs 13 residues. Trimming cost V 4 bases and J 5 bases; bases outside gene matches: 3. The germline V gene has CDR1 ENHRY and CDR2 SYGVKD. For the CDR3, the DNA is TGTGCCATCAGTGTCGGGACAGGATATGGCTACACCTTC. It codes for CAISVGTGYGYTF.

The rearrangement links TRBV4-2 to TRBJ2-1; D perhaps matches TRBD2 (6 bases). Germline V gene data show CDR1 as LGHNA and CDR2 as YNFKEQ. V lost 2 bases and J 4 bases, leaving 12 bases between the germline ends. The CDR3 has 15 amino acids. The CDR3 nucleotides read TGTGCCAGCAGCCAACGGGGCGGGACTTACAATGAGCAGTTCTTC. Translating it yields CASSQRGGTYNEQFF.

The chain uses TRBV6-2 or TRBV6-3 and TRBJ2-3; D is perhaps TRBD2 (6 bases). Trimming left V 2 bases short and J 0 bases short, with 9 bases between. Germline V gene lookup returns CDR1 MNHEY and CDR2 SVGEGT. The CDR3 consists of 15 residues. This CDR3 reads CASSYVRGSTDTQYF. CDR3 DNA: TGTGCCAGCAGTTACGTACGGGGGAGCACAGATACGCAGTATTTT.

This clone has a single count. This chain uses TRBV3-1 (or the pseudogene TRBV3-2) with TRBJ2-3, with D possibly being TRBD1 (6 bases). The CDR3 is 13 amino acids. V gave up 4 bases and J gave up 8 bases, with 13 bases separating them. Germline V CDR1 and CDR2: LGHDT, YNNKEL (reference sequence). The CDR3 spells CASSRQDPLTQYF. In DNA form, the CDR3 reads TGTGCCAGCAGCCGACAGGATCCCCTTACGCAGTATTTT.

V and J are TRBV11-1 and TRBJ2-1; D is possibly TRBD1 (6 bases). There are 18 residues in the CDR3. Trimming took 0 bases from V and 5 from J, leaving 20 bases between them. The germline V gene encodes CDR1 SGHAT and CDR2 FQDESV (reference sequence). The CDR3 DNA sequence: TGTGCCAGCAGCTTAGCAGGGGGATCAGCAACCCCCAACAATGAGCAGTTCTTC. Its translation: CASSLAGGSATPNNEQFF. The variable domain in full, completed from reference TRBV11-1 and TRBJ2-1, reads EAEVAQSPRYKITEKSQAVAFWCDPISGHATLYWYRQILGQGPELLVQFQDESVVDDSQLPKDRFSAERLKGVDSTLKIQPAELGDSAMYLCASSLAGGSATPNNEQFFGPGTRLTVL.

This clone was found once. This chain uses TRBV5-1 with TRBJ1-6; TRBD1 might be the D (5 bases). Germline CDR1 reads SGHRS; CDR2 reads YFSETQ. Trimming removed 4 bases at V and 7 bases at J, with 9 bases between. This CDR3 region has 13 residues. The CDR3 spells CASSRDQNSPLHF. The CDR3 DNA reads TGCGCCAGCAGCCGGGACCAAAATTCACCCCTCCACTTT.

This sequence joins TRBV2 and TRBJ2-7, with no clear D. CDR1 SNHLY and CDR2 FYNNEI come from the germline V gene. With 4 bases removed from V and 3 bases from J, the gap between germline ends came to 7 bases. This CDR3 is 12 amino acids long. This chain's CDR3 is CASSGQIYEQYF. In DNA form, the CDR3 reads TGTGCCAGCAGTGGCCAGATCTACGAGCAGTACTTC. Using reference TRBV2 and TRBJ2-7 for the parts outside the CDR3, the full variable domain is EPEVTQTPSHQVTQMGQEVILRCVPISNHLYFYWYRQILGQKVEFLVSFYNNEISEKSEIFDDQFSVERPDGSNFTLKIRSTKLEDSAMYFCASSGQIYEQYFGPGTRLTVT.